The 28 T cell receptor beta chains below come from one sample, sequenced in a study of T cells in localized non-small cell lung cancer (dated by TCRdb to between 2020 and 2021). Library construction relied on the immunoSEQ multiplex PCR assay. Not all clones reach the TCRdb copy of this immuneACCESS table, which keeps in-frame sequences only. Checked studies attribute under half of the gap to unresolved V genes and leave the rest unexplained. For this sample the table gives 78,000 or so clones, of which 84% were detected only once. Jointly, the top ten make up 2.5% to 3% of the sample. Source: peripheral blood, taken before any cancer treatment. These receptors were obtained from a man aged 40 to 69 with stage I lung adenocarcinoma.

V is TRBV5-6 and J is TRBJ1-4, with D possibly matching TRBD1 (6 bases). With 3 bases removed from V and 3 bases from J, the gap between germline ends came to 15 bases. The CDR3 totals 16 residues. CDR1 SGHDT and CDR2 YYEEEE come from the germline V gene. The CDR3, as DNA: TGTGCCAGCAGCTCCGGACAGCTAATCGCTAATGAAAAACTGTTTTTT. Amino acid sequence: CASSSGQLIANEKLFF.

Of note for this clone: This CDR3 is also generated by other DNA sequences in the sample. This chain links TRBV19 with TRBJ2-2; no firm D call. The CDR3 totals 15 residues. The germline gives CDR1 LNHDA, CDR2 SQIVND (reference sequence). V lost 3 bases and J lost 1, with 9 bases in between. In DNA, the CDR3 is TGTGCCAGTAGTATCGCTCGCGGGAACACCGGGGAGCTGTTTTTT. Residues: CASSIARGNTGELFF.

V is TRBV5-4 and J is TRBJ2-7; D may be TRBD2 (5 bases). Germline CDR1 SGHNT, CDR2 YYREEE (reference sequence). Deletions cut 0 bases from V and 5 bases from J, with 30 bases between. The CDR3 is 20 residues long. CDR3 bases: TGTGCCAGCAGCTTGGCCGGAGGACCCAGCCCCTACCACCTCCAGAACGAGCAGTACTTC. Its protein product is CASSLAGGPSPYHLQNEQYF.

J is TRBJ2-7 and V is TRBV2; perhaps D is TRBD1 or TRBD2 (5 bases each). The CDR3 is made up of 12 amino acids. Germline V gene lookup returns CDR1 SNHLY and CDR2 FYNNEI. The ends were cut back, 8 bases at V and 1 base at J, with 9 bases in the middle. Here the CDR3 reads CASRDPSYEQYF. The DNA for the CDR3 is TGTGCCAGCCGGGACCCATCCTACGAGCAGTACTTC.

The V and J genes are TRBV10-2 and TRBJ1-4; maybe TRBD1 (5 bases). Germline V gives CDR1 WSHSY, CDR2 SAAADI. CDR3 size: 13 residues. Trimming took 8 bases from V and 7 from J, leaving 14 bases between them. This chain's CDR3 is CASGRTSGEKLFF. CDR3 DNA: TGCGCCAGCGGGAGGACAAGTGGTGAAAAACTGTTTTTT.

Written as DNA, the CDR3 is TGTGCCAGCAGCCCGGCGCCAGGGACTAGCGGGAGAGGCGAGCAGTACTTC. This codes for CASSPAPGTSGRGEQYF. The chain joins TRBV7-6 to TRBJ2-7, with TRBD2 identical over 14 bases. CDR3 length: 17 residues. CDR1 and CDR2 from the germline V gene are SGHVS and FNYEAQ. V gave up 5 bases and J gave up 6 bases; unmatched junction bases: 12.

The chain joins TRBV5-1 to TRBJ2-2; TRBD1 or TRBD2 may be the D gene (5 bases each). The germline V and J ends were trimmed by 0 bases and 3 bases, with 9 bases remaining between them. CDR3 size: 15 residues. Germline values: CDR1 SGHRS, CDR2 YFSETQ. As DNA, the CDR3 is TGCGCCAGCAGCTTGGGGCAGGGAGACACCGGGGAGCTGTTTTTT. As protein: CASSLGQGDTGELFF.

This sequence joins TRBV27 and TRBJ2-7, with 10 bases lining up with TRBD1. After removal of 5 bases from V and 4 bases from J, the junction contained 5 bases not matched to a gene. The germline V gene encodes CDR1 MNHEY and CDR2 SMNVEV (reference sequence). The CDR3 totals 14 residues. In DNA, the CDR3 is TGTGCCAGCAGTAGGGACAGGGGACCGTACGAGCAGTACTTC. Its translation is CASSRDRGPYEQYF.

The table lists this clone with a count of one. The rearrangement links TRBV5-1 to TRBJ1-2; D remains unclear. V lost 0 bases to trimming and J lost 0 bases, with 12 bases between them. This CDR3 is 16 amino acids long. Germline V gene lookup returns CDR1 SGHRS and CDR2 YFSETQ. CDR3 in amino acids: CASSLEVGQTNYGYTF. The CDR3, as DNA: TGCGCCAGCAGCTTGGAGGTTGGGCAGACTAACTATGGCTACACCTTC.

The rearrangement joins TRBV5-5 to TRBJ2-3; either TRBD1 or TRBD2 may fit D (5 bases each). Germline CDR1 and CDR2: SGHKS and YYEKEE (reference sequence). The CDR3 runs to 15 residues. V was shortened by 0 bases and J by 2 bases, with 10 bases between the two germline ends. CDR3 nucleotides: TGTGCCAGCAGCTTGGGGGCAGGGACCACAGATACGCAGTATTTT. Translation gives CASSLGAGTTDTQYF.

The chain links TRBV5-8 to TRBJ2-4; no clear D. The CDR3 contains 15 residues. V was shortened by 0 bases and J by 0 bases, with 7 bases between the two germline ends. CDR1 and CDR2 from the germline V gene are SGHTS and YDEGEE. The CDR3 reads CASSLVTLAKNIQYF. The DNA for the CDR3 is TGTGCCAGCAGCTTGGTCACTTTAGCCAAAAACATTCAGTACTTC.

This chain connects TRBV6-5 to TRBJ2-5; D might be TRBD2 (7 bases). The CDR3 runs 15 residues. The germline gives CDR1 MNHEY, CDR2 SVGAGI. V was trimmed by 0 bases and J by 4 bases, leaving 12 bases between them. DNA for the CDR3: TGTGCCAGCAGTTACTCTGGCGGGGGCTTAGAGACCCAGTACTTC. This codes for CASSYSGGGLETQYF.

This clone has at least ten counts. The chain couples TRBV30 to TRBJ1-1; tentative D call: TRBD1 (6 bases). Trimming stripped 2 bases from V and 9 bases from J, with 16 bases between. The CDR3 spans 13 residues. Germline V gene lookup returns CDR1 GTSNPN and CDR2 SVGIG (reference sequence). CDR3 loop: CAWSSAYGQKAFF. CDR3 DNA sequence: TGTGCCTGGAGTTCCGCGTATGGACAGAAAGCTTTCTTT.

The chain joins TRBV7-9 to TRBJ2-5; D unresolved. The DNA end is more similar to TRBJ2-7, so the J call may be wrong. The CDR3 spans 11 residues. The germline gives CDR1 SEHNR, CDR2 FQNEAQ (reference sequence). CDR3 protein: CASAFGHEQYF. CDR3 nucleotide sequence: TGTGCCAGCGCTTTCGGCCACGAGCAGTACTTC.

The chain combines TRBV2 with TRBJ2-5; 7 bases map to TRBD1. Trimming at V came to 8 bases and at J to 0 bases, leaving 6 bases not matched to a gene. Germline lookup yields CDR1 SNHLY and CDR2 FYNNEI. This CDR3 comprises 14 residues. CDR3 DNA: TGTGCCAGCTCGGGACAGACGTACCAAGAGACCCAGTACTTC. Translation gives CASSGQTYQETQYF. Based on the CDR3 plus reference TRBV2 and TRBJ2-5, the full variable domain is EPEVTQTPSHQVTQMGQEVILRCVPISNHLYFYWYRQILGQKVEFLVSFYNNEISEKSEIFDDQFSVERPDGSNFTLKIRSTKLEDSAMYFCASSGQTYQETQYFGPGTRLLVL.

The V gene is TRBV28, the J gene TRBJ2-1; a possible D gene is TRBD1 (5 bases). The germline CDR1 and CDR2 sequences are MDHEN and SYDVKM. The CDR3 sequence is 15 residues long. Trimming cost V 6 bases and J 0 bases, with 12 bases left between them. CDR3 sequence (DNA): TGTGCCAGCAGCAAATACAGGAGCTCCTACAATGAGCAGTTCTTC. Translated, it gives CASSKYRSSYNEQFF.

The genes are TRBV11-1 and TRBJ1-1; 7 positions match TRBD1. The CDR3 has 16 amino acids. Germline lookup yields CDR1 SGHAT and CDR2 FQDESV (reference sequence). The junction had 11 bases not matched to a gene; V was cut back by 6 bases and J by 1 base. The CDR3 nucleotides read TGTGCCAGCAGTAACCATTACAGGGGAAGGAACACTGAAGCTTTCTTT. Its protein is CASSNHYRGRNTEAFF.

The chain uses TRBV19 and TRBJ2-3; 9 nucleotides agree with TRBD1. Germline CDR1 is LNHDA and CDR2 is SQIVND (reference sequence). V was pared by 5 bases and J by 1 base, with 1 base of the junction left unmatched. The CDR3 is made up of 14 amino acids. CDR3 region: CASSWTGGTDTQYF. The CDR3 coding sequence is TGTGCCAGTAGTTGGACAGGGGGCACAGATACGCAGTATTTT.

This rearrangement joins TRBV7-9 to TRBJ1-3, with D hard to call. The V gene lost 4 bases and the J gene lost 5 bases, with 12 bases spanning the gap. Germline loops: CDR1 SEHNR, CDR2 FQNEAQ (reference sequence). This CDR3 spans 14 amino acids. CDR3 region: CASSSGRGRNTIYF. The CDR3 nucleotides read TGTGCCAGCAGCTCAGGCCGAGGCCGAAACACCATATATTTT.

The chain is built from TRBV15 and TRBJ1-6; D is perhaps TRBD1 (6 bases). Germline values: CDR1 LNHNV, CDR2 YYDKDF (reference sequence). This CDR3 has 16 residues. V was clipped by 0 bases and J by 9 bases, with 15 bases between them. Written as DNA, the CDR3 is TGTGCCACCAGCAGAGATCTAAGGGGGGGCGGTTCACCCCTCCACTTT. Translating it yields CATSRDLRGGGSPLHF.

The rearrangement links TRBV2 to TRBJ1-2; D may be TRBD1 (6 bases). Germline V gene data show CDR1 as SNHLY and CDR2 as FYNNEI. V was pared by 5 bases and J by 2 bases, with 12 bases between. CDR3 size: 14 residues. The CDR3 DNA reads as TGTGCCAGCAGTATTCAGGGGAGGAACTATGGCTACACCTTC. This encodes CASSIQGRNYGYTF.

This clone has just a few counts. This chain uses TRBV15 with TRBJ1-4; possibly TRBD1 for D (6 bases). Germline assignment: CDR1 LNHNV and CDR2 YYDKDF (reference sequence). The CDR3 length is 17 residues. Deletions cut 2 bases from V and 8 bases from J, with 21 bases between. The CDR3 loop reads CATSRLATNRVGEKLFF. The CDR3 coding sequence is TGTGCCACCAGCAGACTCGCCACAAACAGGGTCGGCGAAAAACTGTTTTTT.

The rearrangement joins TRBV18 to TRBJ1-4; 7 bases map to TRBD1. The V gene's germline CDR1 is KGHSH and CDR2 LQKENI. Unmatched junction bases numbered 5, after V lost 3 bases and J lost 1 base. The CDR3 is 16 amino acids. The CDR3 DNA follows: TGTGCCAGCTCACCCGACAGGGTCATAACTAATGAAAAACTGTTTTTT. Encoded protein: CASSPDRVITNEKLFF. The full variable domain, its missing parts supplied by reference TRBV18 and TRBJ1-4, is NAGVMQNPRHLVRRRGQEARLRCSPMKGHSHVYWYRQLPEEGLKFMVYLQKENIIDESGMPKERFSAEFPKEGPSILRIQQVVRGDSAAYFCASSPDRVITNEKLFFGSGTQLSVL.

This clone was counted between two and nine times. The V and J genes are TRBV7-3 and TRBJ2-1, with D unresolved. CDR1 is SGHTA and CDR2 is FQGTGA in the germline V gene. CDR3 length: 17 residues. V lost 1 base to trimming and J lost 0 bases, with 13 bases between them. The CDR3: CASSLKATPSSYNEQFF. The CDR3 coding sequence is TGTGCCAGCAGCTTAAAGGCGACACCGAGCTCCTACAATGAGCAGTTCTTC.

The CDR3 DNA is TGTGCCAGCAGTGTGACAGCATACAATGAGCAGTTCTTC. Translated, it gives CASSVTAYNEQFF. This chain links TRBV27 with TRBJ2-1; possible D gene TRBD1, 5 bases. The CDR3 has 13 amino acids. From germline, CDR1 is MNHEY and CDR2 SMNVEV (reference sequence). V gave up 5 bases and J gave up 4 bases, with 9 bases separating them.

The chain links TRBV5-1 to TRBJ1-4; D ambiguous. Trimming took off 4 bases at V and 13 bases at J, with 26 bases between the two ends. The CDR3 runs to 16 residues. Germline V lookup: CDR1 SGHRS, CDR2 YFSETQ. The CDR3 nucleotides read TGCGCCAGCAGCCACATCGGCGGGGAATCTCTCGTGGGACTGTTTTTT. This encodes CASSHIGGESLVGLFF.

The chain recombines TRBV30 with TRBJ2-5; D not certain. Germline loops: CDR1 GTSNPN, CDR2 SVGIG (reference sequence). The CDR3 runs 14 residues. V was shortened by 1 base and J by 2 bases, with 11 bases between the two germline ends. Written as DNA, the CDR3 is TGTGCCTGGAGTGACGTAGGATTTCAAGAGACCCAGTACTTC. It translates to CAWSDVGFQETQYF.

The chain recombines TRBV7-9 with TRBJ1-1; D unclear. Germline V CDR1 and CDR2: SEHNR, FQNEAQ (reference sequence). V was clipped by 8 bases and J by 6 bases, with 13 bases between them. The CDR3 length is 12 residues. CDR3 protein: CASFPGMAEAFF. DNA for the CDR3: TGTGCCAGCTTCCCGGGGATGGCTGAAGCTTTCTTT.